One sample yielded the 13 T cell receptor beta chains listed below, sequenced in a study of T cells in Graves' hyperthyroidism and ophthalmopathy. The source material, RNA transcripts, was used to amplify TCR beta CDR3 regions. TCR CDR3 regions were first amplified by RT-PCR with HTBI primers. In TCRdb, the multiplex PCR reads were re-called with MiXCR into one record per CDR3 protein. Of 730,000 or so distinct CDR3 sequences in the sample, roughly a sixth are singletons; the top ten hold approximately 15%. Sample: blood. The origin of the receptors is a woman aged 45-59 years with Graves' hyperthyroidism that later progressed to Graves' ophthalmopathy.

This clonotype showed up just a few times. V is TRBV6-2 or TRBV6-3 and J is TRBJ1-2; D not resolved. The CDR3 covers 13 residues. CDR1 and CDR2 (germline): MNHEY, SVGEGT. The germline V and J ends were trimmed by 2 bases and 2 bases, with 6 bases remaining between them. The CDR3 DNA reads TGTGCCAGCAGTTACCTCAAGAACTATGGCTACACCTTC. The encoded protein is CASSYLKNYGYTF.

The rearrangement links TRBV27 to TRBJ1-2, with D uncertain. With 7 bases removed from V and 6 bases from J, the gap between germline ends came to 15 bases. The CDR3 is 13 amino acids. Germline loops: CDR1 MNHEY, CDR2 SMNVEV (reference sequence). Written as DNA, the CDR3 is TGTGCCAGCATAGGTTCAAATGTGGATGGCTACACCTTC. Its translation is CASIGSNVDGYTF.

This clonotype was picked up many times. CDR3 nucleotides: TGCGCCAGCAGCTTCCTTTCGGGACATGATGGCTACACCTTC. It encodes CASSFLSGHDGYTF. V usage is TRBV5-1 and J usage is TRBJ1-2, with D possibly being TRBD1 (6 bases). CDR1 and CDR2 from the germline V gene are SGHRS and YFSETQ. Deletions cut 2 bases from V and 6 bases from J, with 14 bases between. This CDR3 is 14 amino acids long.

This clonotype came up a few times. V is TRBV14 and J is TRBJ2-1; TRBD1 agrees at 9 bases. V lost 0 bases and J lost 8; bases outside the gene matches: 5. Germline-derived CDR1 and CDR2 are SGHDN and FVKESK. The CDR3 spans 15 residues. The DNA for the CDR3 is TGTGCCAGCAGCCAAGAAGGGACAGGGTTCTATGAGCAGTTCTTC. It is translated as CASSQEGTGFYEQFF.

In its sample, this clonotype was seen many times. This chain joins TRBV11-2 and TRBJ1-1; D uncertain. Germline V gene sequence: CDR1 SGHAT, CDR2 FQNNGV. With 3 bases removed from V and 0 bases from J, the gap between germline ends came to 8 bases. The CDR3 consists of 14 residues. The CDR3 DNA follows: TGTGCCAGCAGCTTTTTTACTTTGAACACTGAAGCTTTCTTT. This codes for CASSFFTLNTEAFF. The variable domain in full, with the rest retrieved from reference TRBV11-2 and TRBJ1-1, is EAGVAQSPRYKIIEKRQSVAFWCNPISGHATLYWYQQILGQGPKLLIQFQNNGVVDDSQLPKDRFSAERLKGVDSTLKIQPAKLEDSAVYLCASSFFTLNTEAFFGQGTRLTVV.

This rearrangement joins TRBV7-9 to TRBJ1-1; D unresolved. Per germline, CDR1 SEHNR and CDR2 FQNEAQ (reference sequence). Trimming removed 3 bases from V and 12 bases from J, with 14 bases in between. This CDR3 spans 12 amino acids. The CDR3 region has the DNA TGTGCCAGCAGCTTCGATATCTGGGGAACTTTCTTT. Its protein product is CASSFDIWGTFF.

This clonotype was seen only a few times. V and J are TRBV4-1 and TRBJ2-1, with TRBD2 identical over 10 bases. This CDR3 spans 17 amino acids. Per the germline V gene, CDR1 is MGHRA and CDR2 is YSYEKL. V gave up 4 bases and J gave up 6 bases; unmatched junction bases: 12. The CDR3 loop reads CASSPSTKRLAGNEQFF. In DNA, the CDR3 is TGCGCCAGCAGCCCAAGCACAAAAAGACTAGCGGGCAATGAGCAGTTCTTC.

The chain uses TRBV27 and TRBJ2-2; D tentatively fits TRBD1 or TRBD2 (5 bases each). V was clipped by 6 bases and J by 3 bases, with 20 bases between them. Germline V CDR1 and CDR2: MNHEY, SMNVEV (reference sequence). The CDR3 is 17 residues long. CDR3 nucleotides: TGTGCCAGCAGCTATCCCCCTAGGCAGGGACACACCGGGGAGCTGTTTTTT. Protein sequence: CASSYPPRQGHTGELFF.

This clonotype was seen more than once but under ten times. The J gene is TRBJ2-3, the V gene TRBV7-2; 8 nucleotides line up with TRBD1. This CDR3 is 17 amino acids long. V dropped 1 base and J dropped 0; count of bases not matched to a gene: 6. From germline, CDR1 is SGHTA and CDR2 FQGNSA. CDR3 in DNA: TGTGCCAGCAGCTTAGGAGCAAGGACAGGGAGCACAGATACGCAGTATTTT. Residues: CASSLGARTGSTDTQYF. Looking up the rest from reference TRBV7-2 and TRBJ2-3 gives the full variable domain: GAGVSQSPSNKVTEKGKDVELRCDPISGHTALYWYRQSLGQGLEFLIYFQGNSAPDKSGLPSDRFSAERTGGSVSTLTIQRTQQEDSAVYLCASSLGARTGSTDTQYFGPGTRLTVL.

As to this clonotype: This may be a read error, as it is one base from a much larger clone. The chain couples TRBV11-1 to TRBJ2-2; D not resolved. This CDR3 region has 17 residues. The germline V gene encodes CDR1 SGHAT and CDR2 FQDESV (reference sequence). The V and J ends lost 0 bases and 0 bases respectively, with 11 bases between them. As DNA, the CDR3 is TGTGCCAGCAGCTTAGCCGGGCAGGCAACGAACACCGGGGAGCTGTTTTTT. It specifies CASSLAGQATNTGELFF.

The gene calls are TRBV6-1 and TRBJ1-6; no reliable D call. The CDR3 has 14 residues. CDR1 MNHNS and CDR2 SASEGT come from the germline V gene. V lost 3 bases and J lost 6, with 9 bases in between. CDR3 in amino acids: CASSDVGVNSPLHF. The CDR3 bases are TGTGCCAGCAGTGACGTAGGAGTTAATTCACCCCTCCACTTT.

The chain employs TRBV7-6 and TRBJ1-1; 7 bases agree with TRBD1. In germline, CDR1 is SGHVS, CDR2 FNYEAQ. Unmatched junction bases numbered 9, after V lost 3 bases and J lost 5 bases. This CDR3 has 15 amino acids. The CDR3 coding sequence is TGTGCCAGCAGCTTGGGCTACAGGGGAAGGACTGAAGCTTTCTTT. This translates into CASSLGYRGRTEAFF.

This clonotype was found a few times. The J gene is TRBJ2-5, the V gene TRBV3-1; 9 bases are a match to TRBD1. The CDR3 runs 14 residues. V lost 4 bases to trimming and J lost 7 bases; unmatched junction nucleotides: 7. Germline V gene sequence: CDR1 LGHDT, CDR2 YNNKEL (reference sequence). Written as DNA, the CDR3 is TGTGCCAGCAGCCGGTCAACAGGGGGCGCGACCCAGTACTTC. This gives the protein CASSRSTGGATQYF.